This T cell receptor beta chain was documented in a study of blood T cell repertoires in COVID-19. Background on the study: Sample material is recorded as cDNA or gDNA derived from T cells, B-cell-depleted T cells, or PBMCs.

Germline V gives CDR1 SGHTA, CDR2 FQGNSA. This CDR3 has 16 amino acids. Deletions cut 4 bases from V and 2 bases from J, with 17 bases between. Original processing notes: For nucleated cells, counts were estimated from reference gene primer amplification. Libraries were prepared by immunoSEQ multiplex PCR; TCRdb keeps only in-frame clonotypes and omits some of them. D and trimming were read from the DNA, whereas the V and J calls and clone size are those reported in that table. The data hold about 170,000 clones, with approximately 85% observed a single time. The chain is built from TRBV7-2 and TRBJ2-5, with a possible D match to TRBD2 (7 bases). This sequence was found in a man older than 75 with COVID-19, enrolled during active disease. The sequenced material came from peripheral blood. CDR3 sequence (DNA): TGTGCCAGCAGCTCAAGGACTAGGGGGGGTCAAGAGACCCAGTACTTC. Translation: CASSSRTRGGQETQYF.